The source of this T cell receptor beta chain is a study of blood T cell repertoires in COVID-19. In the study overall: COVID-19 samples from acute and convalescent phases originated in the United States, Italy and Spain. T cells, B-cell-depleted T cells, or PBMCs provided the cDNA or gDNA that served as material.

As originally analysed: Nucleated cell number was recorded as an estimate derived from reference gene primer amplification. The protocol was immunoSEQ multiplex PCR, while the TCRdb copy is restricted to in-frame clones and leaves out a portion. That table is the source of V, J and clone size, and D and trimming were worked out from the DNA. Of some 35,000 clones listed, about 87% are singletons. Trimming took 5 bases from V and 6 from J; bases not matched to a gene: 9. There are 15 residues in the CDR3. From germline, CDR1 is SGHVS and CDR2 FNYEAQ. The sample comprised peripheral blood. V and J are TRBV7-6 and TRBJ2-2; TRBD1 matches 7 bases. This clonotype was obtained from a man aged 55 to 70 with active COVID-19. CDR3 DNA: TGTGCCAGCAGCGTAGGGGCGACAGGGCCCGGGGAGCTGTTTTTT. Amino acids: CASSVGATGPGELFF.